The 5 T cell receptor beta chains below all came from one sample that was sequenced in a study of read filtering for tumor transcriptome and immune sequencing. From roughly 400 ng of RNA, a library with molecular barcoded alpha/delta and beta/gamma adaptors was made. TCRdb processed the reads anew with MiXCR; each CDR3 protein has one entry. There are around 130,000 distinct CDR3 sequences in the sample; about 13% occur only once, and just under 8.5% lies in the top ten. The sample consisted of a population of CD138-negative cells sorted from bone marrow. The receptors were gathered from a donor at least 40 years old with multiple myeloma.

This chain connects TRBV6-5 to TRBJ2-1, with D perhaps TRBD1 (6 bases). CDR1 and CDR2 (germline): MNHEY, SVGAGI. CDR3 length equals 14 residues. V lost 4 bases and J 6 bases, leaving 13 bases between the germline ends. The CDR3 reads CASSLYRVPNEQFF. In DNA form, the CDR3 reads TGTGCCAGCAGTTTATACAGGGTCCCCAATGAGCAGTTCTTC.

This clonotype has a count of ten or more. The chain recombines TRBV12-3 or TRBV12-4 with TRBJ2-3; TRBD2 matches 7 bases. This CDR3 spans 16 amino acids. The ends lost 4 bases at V and 0 bases at J; junction bases unmatched: 7. The DNA of the CDR3 is TGTGCCAGCAGTTGGCTCCAAGCGGGAAGCACAGATACGCAGTATTTT. This sequence encodes CASSWLQAGSTDTQYF.

The chain employs TRBV5-1 and TRBJ2-5; D uncertain. The CDR3 consists of 13 residues. V lost 4 bases and J 3 bases, leaving 10 bases between the germline ends. In germline, CDR1 is SGHRS, CDR2 YFSETQ. The CDR3 protein is CASSEPPKETQYF. The CDR3 nucleotides read TGCGCCAGCAGCGAGCCCCCGAAAGAGACCCAGTACTTC. The variable domain in full, with the rest retrieved from reference TRBV5-1 and TRBJ2-5, is KAGVTQTPRYLIKTRGQQVTLSCSPISGHRSVSWYQQTPGQGLQFLFEYFSETQRNKGNFPGRFSGRQFSNSRSEMNVSTLELGDSALYLCASSEPPKETQYFGPGTRLLVL.

This clonotype was seen many times. The CDR3 sequence: CASSTGTSVYNEQFF. The CDR3 DNA reads as TGTGCCAGTAGCACCGGGACTAGCGTCTACAATGAGCAGTTCTTC. The chain carries TRBV19 and TRBJ2-1; 10 nucleotides match TRBD2. The CDR3 covers 15 residues. The V gene end was trimmed by 6 bases and the J gene end by 3 bases; junction bases not matched to a gene: 5. The germline gives CDR1 LNHDA, CDR2 SQIVND (reference sequence). Using reference TRBV19 and TRBJ2-1 for the parts outside the CDR3, the full variable domain is DGGITQSPKYLFRKEGQNVTLSCEQNLNHDAMYWYRQDPGQGLRLIYYSQIVNDFQKGDIAEGYSVSREKKESFPLTVTSAQKNPTAFYLCASSTGTSVYNEQFFGPGTRLTVL.

This clonotype was found many times. The V gene is TRBV4-1, the J gene TRBJ2-7; TRBD1 aligns across 8 bases. There are 15 residues in the CDR3. The V and J ends lost 0 bases and 5 bases, in that order; junction bases with no gene match: 6. The V gene's germline CDR1 is MGHRA and CDR2 YSYEKL. The chain's CDR3 is CASSQDGQGRNEQYF. The CDR3 coding sequence is TGCGCCAGCAGCCAAGACGGACAGGGAAGGAACGAGCAGTACTTC.